This T cell receptor beta chain was recovered during a study of PD-1 blockade in classical Hodgkin lymphoma. After autologous stem cell transplantation all patients relapsed, and prior brentuximab vedotin exposure differed between cohorts. Looked up from germline, CDR1 is ENHRY and CDR2 is SYGVKD. V lost 3 bases to trimming and J lost 4 bases, with 12 bases between them. The CDR3 runs to 15 residues. Produced via immunoSEQ multiplex PCR; TCRdb's table is partial and in-frame only. The sample lists under 15,000 clones, around four fifths occurring once. Sample: peripheral blood mononuclear cells (PBMCs), taken at baseline. V is TRBV10-3 and J is TRBJ2-2; D may be TRBD1 (5 bases). This clonotype was sampled from a human donor with classical Hodgkin lymphoma. CDR3 residues: CAISEQAASTGELFF. Here the CDR3 DNA reads TGTGCCATCAGTGAACAGGCAGCGAGCACCGGGGAGCTGTTTTTT.